This T cell receptor beta chain originates from a study of molecular identifiers for immune sequencing clone quantification. Findings of the study overall: Whereas naive cells kept under 1% of molecules in clones above 20 RNA copies, such clones held over 98% in effectors.

This CDR3 has 14 amino acids. The V end lost 3 bases, the J end lost 5 bases, and 10 bases lay between the germline ends. This clonotype was seen repeatedly, ten times or more. Its antigen remains unidentified. Methods described previously, with TCR primers listed, were used for bulk TCR libraries. MiXCR, applied by TCRdb to the PCR reads, yields one record per CDR3 protein. The table includes some 680,000 distinct CDR3 sequences, over 25% detected once. This clonotype was sampled from a human donor in good health. Some libraries in this study had Jurkat cell RNA spiked in. The chain is built from TRBV12-3 or TRBV12-4 and TRBJ2-2, with D maybe TRBD1 (5 bases). The material sequenced was naive CD8+ T cells from blood, with Jurkat cell RNA spiked in. Specified subset: FACS-sorted CD8+CD4-CCR7+CD45RA+ naive T cells. This chain's CDR3 is CASSFSRQTGELFF. CDR3 DNA sequence: TGTGCCAGCAGTTTTTCCAGACAGACCGGGGAGCTGTTTTTT.